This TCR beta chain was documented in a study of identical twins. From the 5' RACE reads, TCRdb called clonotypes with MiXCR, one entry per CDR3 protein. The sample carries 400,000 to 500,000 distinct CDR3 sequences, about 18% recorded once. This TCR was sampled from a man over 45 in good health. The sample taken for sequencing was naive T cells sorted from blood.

The CDR3 region is CAATGTSQETQYF. Here the CDR3 DNA reads TGTGCCGCTACCGGGACATCTCAAGAGACCCAGTACTTC. V usage is TRBV10-3 and J usage is TRBJ2-5; D perhaps matches TRBD1 (6 bases). The germline V gene has CDR1 ENHRY and CDR2 SYGVKD. The V and J ends lost 11 bases and 2 bases respectively, with 15 bases between them. This CDR3 has 13 amino acids.